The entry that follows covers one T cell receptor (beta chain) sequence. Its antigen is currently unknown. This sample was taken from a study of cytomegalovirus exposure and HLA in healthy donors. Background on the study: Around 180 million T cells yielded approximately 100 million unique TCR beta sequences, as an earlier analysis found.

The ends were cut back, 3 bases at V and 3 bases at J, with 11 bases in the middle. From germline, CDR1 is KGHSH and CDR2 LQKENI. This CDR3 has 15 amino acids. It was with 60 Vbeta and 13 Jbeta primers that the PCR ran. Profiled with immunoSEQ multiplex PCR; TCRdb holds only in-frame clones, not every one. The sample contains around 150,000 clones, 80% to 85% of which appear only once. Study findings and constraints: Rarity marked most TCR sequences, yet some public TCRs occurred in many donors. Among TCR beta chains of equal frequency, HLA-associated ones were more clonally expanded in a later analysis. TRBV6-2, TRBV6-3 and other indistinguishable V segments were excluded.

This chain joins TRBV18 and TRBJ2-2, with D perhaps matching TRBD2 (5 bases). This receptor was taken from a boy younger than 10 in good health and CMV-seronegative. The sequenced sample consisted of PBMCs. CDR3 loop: CASSPSGSDTGELFF. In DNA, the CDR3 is TGTGCCAGCTCACCCTCGGGGTCCGACACCGGGGAGCTGTTTTTT.